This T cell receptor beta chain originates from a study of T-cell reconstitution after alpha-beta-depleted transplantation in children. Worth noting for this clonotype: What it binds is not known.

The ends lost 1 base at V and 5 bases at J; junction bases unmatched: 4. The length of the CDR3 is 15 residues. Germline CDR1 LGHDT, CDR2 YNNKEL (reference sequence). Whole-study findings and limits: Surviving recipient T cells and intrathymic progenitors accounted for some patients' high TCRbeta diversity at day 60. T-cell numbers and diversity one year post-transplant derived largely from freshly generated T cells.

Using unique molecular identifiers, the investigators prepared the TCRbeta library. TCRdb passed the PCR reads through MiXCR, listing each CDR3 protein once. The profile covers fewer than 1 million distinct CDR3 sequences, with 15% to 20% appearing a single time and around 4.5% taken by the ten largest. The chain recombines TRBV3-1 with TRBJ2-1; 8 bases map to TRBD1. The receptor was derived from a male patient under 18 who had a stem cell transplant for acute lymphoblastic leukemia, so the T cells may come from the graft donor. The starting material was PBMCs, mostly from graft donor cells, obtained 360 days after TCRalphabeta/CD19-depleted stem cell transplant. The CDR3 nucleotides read TGTGCCAGCAGCCAAGCCGGGACAGGTAACAATGAGCAGTTCTTC. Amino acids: CASSQAGTGNNEQFF.